This TCR beta chain emerged from a study of T-cell memory formation after mild COVID-19. Study-wide results and caveats: Memory sampled before infection contained some responding clones, suggesting cross-reactive memory joined.

Each CDR3 protein gets one entry after TCRdb re-called the 5' RACE reads with MiXCR. The table shows almost 550,000 distinct CDR3 sequences, with roughly 22% occurring only once. The CDR3 is made up of 15 amino acids. V shed 0 bases and J 3 bases; nucleotides not matched to a gene: 2. Germline V gives CDR1 MNHEY, CDR2 SVGAGI. Details on this clonotype: Its antigen is currently unknown.

The chain couples TRBV6-5 to TRBJ2-1; 7 bases align to TRBD2. The receptor's source is an adult woman who had mild COVID-19 (a few samples of this study predate the infection). Cell type and time point are not known. The material sequenced was PBMCs or a T cell subset sorted from them (not recorded which). For the CDR3, the DNA is TGTGCCAGCAGTTACTCTACTAGCGTCTACAATGAGCAGTTCTTC. It encodes CASSYSTSVYNEQFF.